These 22 T cell receptor beta chains came from one sample sequenced in a study of T cell clonality in common variable immunodeficiency. TCRdb's copy holds only in-frame clones and misses some; the assay was immunoSEQ multiplex PCR. The table records tens of thousands of clones without singletons, the ten largest covering 3.8%. The sequenced material came from peripheral blood mononuclear cells. Receptors originate from a person aged 18-70 years in good health.

In this sample, this clone turned up many times. The observed sequence ends 3 residues before the CDR3 terminus, with the missing tail filled in from the germline J gene. The chain employs TRBV20-1 and TRBJ1-5; no clear D gene. Trimming shortened V by 8 bases and J by 4 bases, and 12 bases separated the two germline ends. CDR1 and CDR2 (germline): DFQATT, SNEGSKA (reference sequence). The CDR3 runs 12 residues. The CDR3 spells CSLRSGNQPQHF. The CDR3 bases that were read are TGCAGTTTAAGATCGGGGAATCAGCCC.

To note about this clone: Read sequence stops 3 residues before the CDR3 end, and the germline J gene provides the missing end. The V gene is TRBV18, the J gene TRBJ2-1; TRBD2 matches at 7 bases. J was trimmed by 8 bases and V by 5 bases; bases with no gene match: 6. The CDR3 is 13 residues long. The germline V gene has CDR1 KGHSH and CDR2 LQKENI. CDR3 sequence reads: CASSTARGDEQFF. CDR3 DNA, as far as it was read: TGTGCCAGCTCAACGGCTCGGGGGGATGAG.

This clone was seen many times. Coverage ceases 3 residues before the CDR3 finishes, and the germline J gene fills in the end. The V and J genes are TRBV27 and TRBJ2-1, with 11 nucleotides matching TRBD2. Germline-derived CDR1 and CDR2 are MNHEY and SMNVEV (reference sequence). The CDR3 is 18 residues long. The V gene end was trimmed by 3 bases and the J gene end by 7 bases; junction bases not matched to a gene: 14. CDR3 loop: CASSFLRTSGWAGNEQFF. Partial CDR3 DNA: TGTGCCAGCAGTTTCCTACGGACTAGCGGGTGGGCGGGTAATGAG.

This clone was observed at least ten times. The CDR3: CASSHDSGGGEQYF. The DNA read from the CDR3 is TGTGCCAGCAGCCATGATAGTGGGGGCGGCGAG. This rearrangement joins TRBV7-8 to TRBJ2-7, with D possibly TRBD1 on 6 matching bases. Read data end 3 residues before the CDR3 end; the end is taken from the germline J gene. The germline V and J ends were trimmed by 5 bases and 6 bases, with 17 bases remaining between them. From germline, CDR1 is SGHVS and CDR2 FQNEAQ. This CDR3 is built from 14 residues.

This clone was observed many times. The CDR3 end falls 3 residues outside the read, so it is completed with the germline J gene. The rearrangement links TRBV20-1 to TRBJ1-5; 7 bases map to TRBD1. Germline V gene sequence: CDR1 DFQATT, CDR2 SNEGSKA (reference sequence). J gave up 1 base and V 6 bases, and 3 bases lay outside the gene matches. The CDR3 is made up of 13 amino acids. This CDR3 reads CSAEGASNQPQHF. CDR3 DNA, as far as it was read: TGCAGTGCGGAGGGGGCCAGCAATCAGCCC.

This clone was detected ten times or more. The DNA ends 3 residues before the CDR3 does, and the rest of the CDR3 is filled in from the germline J gene. The rearrangement uses TRBV20-1 and TRBJ2-1; TRBD2 matches 8 bases. V was pared by 3 bases and J by 6 bases, with 10 bases of the junction left unmatched. The CDR3 runs to 15 residues. Looked up from germline, CDR1 is DFQATT and CDR2 is SNEGSKA (reference sequence). Incomplete CDR3 DNA: TGCAGTGCTAGCGGAGCGAGCGGGAGTCTCAATGAG. Translation gives CSASGASGSLNE. The full CDR3 protein reads CSASGASGSLNEQFF.

This clone was detected only a few times. The read ends 3 residues shy of where the CDR3 ends; the end is completed using the germline J gene. The rearrangement uses TRBV6-1 and TRBJ2-4, with a tentative D call TRBD1 (6 bases). In germline, CDR1 is MNHNS, CDR2 SASEGT. CDR3 length: 14 residues. CDR3 sequence reads: CASSEEVRGYGQYF. CDR3 DNA, as far as it was read: TGTGCCAGCAGTGAAGAGGTCAGGGGCTATGGT.

Many counts were recorded for this clone. Sequencing ends 3 residues short of the CDR3 end; the germline J gene provides the rest. The chain has TRBV9 and TRBJ1-2; D is perhaps TRBD1 (5 bases). Germline lookup yields CDR1 SGDLS and CDR2 YYNGEE. The CDR3 has 14 amino acids. V lost 2 bases and J 4 bases, leaving 12 bases between the germline ends. The CDR3 sequence is CASSVAETAYGYTF. CDR3 bases read: TGTGCCAGCAGCGTTGCGGAGACAGCCTATGGC.

At least ten counts were recorded for this clone. Read coverage stops 3 residues before the CDR3 terminus; the germline J gene supplies the remainder. The V and J genes are TRBV20-1 and TRBJ2-1, with TRBD2 matching 11 bases. CDR1 is DFQATT, CDR2 SNEGSKA, per germline (reference sequence). CDR3 length: 13 residues. The V and J ends lost 5 bases and 6 bases, in that order; junction bases with no gene match: 3. Partial CDR3 DNA: TGCAGTGCTTTTAGCGGGGGGGCCAATGAG. It specifies CSAFSGGANE. The whole CDR3 sequence reads CSAFSGGANEQFF.

There are a few counts of this clone. The CDR3 goes on 3 residues after the read ends, and that part is filled in from the germline J gene. The V gene is TRBV11-2, the J gene TRBJ2-5, with 7 bases aligning to TRBD2. CDR1 is SGHAT and CDR2 is FQNNGV in the germline V gene. The CDR3 has 14 amino acids. V dropped 5 bases and J dropped 5; count of bases not matched to a gene: 8. The CDR3 loop reads CASSLSGVYETQYF. The covered CDR3 bases are TGTGCCAGCAGCCTGAGCGGGGTCTATGAGACC.

In this sample, this clone turned up many times. Read coverage stops 3 residues before the CDR3 terminus; the germline J gene supplies the remainder. The chain has TRBV10-1 and TRBJ2-2; TRBD1 is a possible D gene (5 bases). V gave up 8 bases and J gave up 0 bases, with 7 bases separating them. Germline-derived CDR1 and CDR2 are WNHNN and SYGVQD (reference sequence). The CDR3 is 13 amino acids. The CDR3 DNA, read in part, is TGCGCCAGCGGACACTCGAACACCGGGGAG. Translated, it gives CASGHSNTGE. The entire CDR3 protein is CASGHSNTGELFF.

This clone was detected many times. The read ends 3 residues before the CDR3 terminus; that terminus is restored from the germline J gene. The V call is TRBV6-7, the J call TRBJ1-5, with D hard to call. TRBV6-7 is noted as an ORF with a role that remains uncertain. The CDR3 length is 12 residues. CDR3 DNA, as far as it was read: TGTGCGGAAGAGGACTTGGGTCAGCCC. It encodes CAEEDLGQP. The CDR3 in full is CAEEDLGQPQHF.

This clone appeared many times. From the germline J gene comes the end of the CDR3, since the read stops 3 residues before it. The rearrangement links TRBV5-4 to TRBJ2-5; D may be TRBD2 (6 bases). The germline gives CDR1 SGHNT, CDR2 YYREEE (reference sequence). The germline V and J ends were trimmed by 0 bases and 2 bases, with 11 bases remaining between them. The CDR3 sequence is 15 residues long. The sequenced part of the CDR3 DNA is TGTGCCAGCAGCTTGGCCTCGACTAGACAAGAGACC. Protein sequence: CASSLASTRQET. From start to end, the CDR3 is CASSLASTRQETQYF.

This clone was detected only a few times. The read terminates 3 residues before the CDR3 end, so the remaining end is supplied by the germline J gene. The chain joins TRBV6-1 to TRBJ2-3, with 7 bases fitting TRBD1. The CDR3 is made up of 17 amino acids. The germline V gene encodes CDR1 MNHNS and CDR2 SASEGT. CDR3 DNA, as far as it was read: TGTGCCAGCAGTGAATCCTCAGGACAGGAATGGCGTGTGCCG. This gives the protein CASSESSGQEWRVP. The whole CDR3 region reads CASSESSGQEWRVPQYF.

This clone was detected only a few times. The sequenced fragment ends 3 residues before the CDR3 boundary, so the rest is inferred from the germline J gene. V usage is TRBV19 and J usage is TRBJ1-2, with D maybe TRBD1 (5 bases). This CDR3 region has 14 residues. Germline CDR1 LNHDA, CDR2 SQIVND (reference sequence). The CDR3 is CASTSGGEGDTYTF. CDR3 DNA, as far as it was read: TGTGCCAGTACTAGCGGGGGGGAGGGAGATACC. Based on the CDR3 plus reference TRBV19 and TRBJ1-2, the full variable domain is DGGITQSPKYLFRKEGQNVTLSCEQNLNHDAMYWYRQDPGQGLRLIYYSQIVNDFQKGDIAEGYSVSREKKESFPLTVTSAQKNPTAFYLCASTSGGEGDTYTFGSGTRLTVV.

Concerning this clone itself: The read ends 3 residues before the CDR3 terminus; that terminus is restored from the germline J gene. This sequence joins TRBV7-9 and TRBJ1-2; D is undetermined. Per germline, CDR1 SEHNR and CDR2 FQNEAQ (reference sequence). The CDR3 consists of 14 residues. CDR3 sequence reads: CASRLDSDSYDYTF. The covered CDR3 bases are TGTGCCAGCCGATTGGACTCGGACTCCTACGAC.

This clone was counted a few times. The CDR3 is cut off 3 residues early in the read; its end comes from the germline J gene. The V call is TRBV18, the J call TRBJ1-2; TRBD1 matches 11 bases. Germline V CDR1 and CDR2: KGHSH, LQKENI. The CDR3 is 15 amino acids. CDR3 DNA (partial): TGTGCCAGCTCACTCGGGACAGGGGGTAAAAACATC. Its protein is CASSLGTGGKNI. In full, the CDR3 is CASSLGTGGKNIYTF.

The sample holds a few counts of this clone. The read terminates 3 residues ahead of where the CDR3 ends, so the germline J gene completes it. The rearrangement links TRBV19 to TRBJ2-7; the match to TRBD1 covers 10 bases. The J segment lost 5 bases and the V segment lost 4 bases, leaving 8 bases of the junction unmatched. The CDR3 totals 15 residues. From germline, CDR1 is LNHDA and CDR2 SQIVND (reference sequence). CDR3 sequence: CASSTSGTGVHEQYF. The CDR3 bases that were read are TGTGCCAGTAGTACGTCCGGGACAGGGGTCCACGAG.

Many counts were recorded for this clone. The CDR3 end is not reached by the read, which stops 3 residues before it; the germline J gene fills it in. The chain links TRBV7-9 to TRBJ2-5; no definite D call. The CDR3 is made up of 11 amino acids. V lost 5 bases to trimming and J lost 7 bases, with 8 bases between them. Germline values: CDR1 SEHNR, CDR2 FQNEAQ (reference sequence). The CDR3 DNA, read in part, is TGTGCCAGCAGCCCCGGCGGGACC. Amino acids: CASSPGGT. The whole CDR3 sequence reads CASSPGGTQYF. Full variable domain (missing parts from reference TRBV7-9 and TRBJ2-5): DTGVSQNPRHKITKRGQNVTFRCDPISEHNRLYWYRQTLGQGPEFLTYFQNEAQLEKSRLLSDRFSAERPKGSFSTLEIQRTEQGDSAMYLCASSPGGTQYFGPGTRLLVL.

This clone has ten or more counts. CDR3: CASRQGTSGANVLTF. The DNA read from the CDR3 is TGCGCCAGCAGACAGGGTACCTCTGGGGCCAACGTC. V gene TRBV10-1 combines with J gene TRBJ2-6; D is perhaps TRBD1 (6 bases). The read terminates 3 residues before the CDR3 end, so the remaining end is supplied by the germline J gene. This CDR3 is built from 15 residues. Germline-derived CDR1 and CDR2 are WNHNN and SYGVQD (reference sequence). V was trimmed by 6 bases and J by 0 bases, leaving 9 bases between them.

This clone showed up many times. Read coverage stops 3 residues before the CDR3 terminus; the germline J gene supplies the remainder. The V gene is TRBV18, the J gene TRBJ2-7; TRBD1 is a possible D gene (7 bases). V lost 3 bases, J lost 5 bases, and 17 bases lay in between. CDR3 length: 15 amino acids. Per the germline V gene, CDR1 is KGHSH and CDR2 is LQKENI. The CDR3 region is CASSPGGTETHEQYF. CDR3 DNA, as far as it was read: TGTGCCAGCTCACCGGGCGGGACAGAGACCCACGAG.

This clone has a count of ten or more. The read ends 3 residues early relative to the CDR3; the germline J gene fills the gap. The chain recombines TRBV20-1 with TRBJ2-1, with TRBD2 matching over 8 bases. With V trimmed by 0 bases and J by 4 bases, 5 bases remained unmatched. In germline, CDR1 is DFQATT, CDR2 SNEGSKA (reference sequence). The CDR3 loop spans 15 amino acids. CDR3 DNA (partial): TGCAGTGCTAGAGACATGACTAGCGAGTACAATGAG. It is translated as CSARDMTSEYNE. The CDR3 reads in full as CSARDMTSEYNEQFF.